This T cell receptor beta chain was sequenced during a study of blood T cell repertoires in COVID-19 (TCRdb year 2020). A note on the overall study: Samples from collaborators originated in the United States, Italy and Spain and spanned both the acute and convalescent phases of COVID-19. HLA class I and class II types, where available, came from metadata supplied by the sample provider rather than from assay-based typing. The material from the prospective study consisted of cDNA or gDNA derived from T cells, B-cell-depleted T cells, or PBMCs. The sample metadata nearly always contained a de-identified subject ID, COVID-19 status, age in years and sex. Deeply sampled blood TCRbeta repertoires from subjects exposed to, actively infected with, or recovered from COVID-19 were included in the dataset. The repertoires were released in a freely available public database intended as a resource for research on the immune response to SARS-CoV-2. The samples were drawn from two sources: the first 160 participants of the ongoing ImmuneRACE study, and some 1,300 subjects contributed by 6 global collaborators.

Results the study describes overall, beyond this receptor: Clinical and demographic metadata were provided uncurated, with the amount varying by source and participant.

In its sample, this clone was seen a few times. Its antigen is currently not known. No base-level quality is on record; no much larger clone is a single base apart. Other DNA sequences in the sample encode the same CDR3. In the germline V gene (reference sequence), CDR1 corresponds to LNHNV and CDR2 to YYDKDF. Reading from cysteine to phenylalanine, the CDR3 counts 16 amino acids. Of all the DNA, just the CDR3 is kept, 48 bases in frame from base 1. V is clipped by 0 bases and J by 0 bases, and the sequence between their germline boundaries is 6 bases long. Enrolling through a virtual design, the prospective study's participants ranged in age from about 18 to 100 years and lived across 24 United States geographic areas. In the prospective study, cohorts were assigned on the basis of participant-reported clinical history obtained from a screening survey and a study questionnaire. Recovered participants in ImmuneRACE Cohort 3 were defined by two consecutive negative NP/OP PCR tests, clearance by a healthcare professional, or resolution of symptoms. Mobile phlebotomists in the prospective study collected whole blood, serum and a nasopharyngeal or oropharyngeal swab from every participant. Participants in the prospective study had the option to provide additional blood draws and questionnaires over a roughly two-month period. Blood samples from the prospective study were shipped frozen or at room temperature prior to DNA extraction.

The immunoSEQ Assay, a bias-controlled multiplex PCR, was used to amplify TCRbeta CDR3 regions from genomic DNA. The authors processed their data as follows. The number of nucleated cells in each sample was estimated from the amplification of reference gene primers within the assay. To quantify the absolute abundance of each unique TCRbeta CDR3 rearrangement, sequence reads were collapsed and filtered. For each sample, productive Simpson clonality was calculated as the square root of Simpson's diversity index over productive rearrangements. The source is immuneACCESS, and TCRdb retained only in-frame sequences with V and J called. Part of the clones is not carried over; for the studies checked, unresolved V genes explain less than half of this, and the remainder is unexplained. V, J and clone size reflect that table, while D and trimming were determined from the DNA. This sample has more than 250,000 clones in its table, and around 85% of those were observed once. The ten largest clones add up to 5.5% to 7% of the sample.

Sequencing was done on a sample of PBMCs or T cells enriched from blood (not recorded which). The clonotype was recovered from a woman in her thirties or forties who had recovered from COVID-19. The sequence is built from TRBV15 and TRBJ2-6, with TRBD1 perhaps the D gene, on 5 matching bases. CDR3 protein: CATSRDRGSGANVLTF. The nucleotide sequence reads as follows: TGTGCCACCAGCAGAGATAGGGGCTCTGGGGCCAACGTCCTGACTTTC.